Below, 30 T cell receptor beta chains from the same sample are listed, as sequenced in a study of shared clonotypes between healthy human individuals. Terminally differentiated effector memory CD45RA+ cells were left out of the naive CD8 fraction, which was CD45RO-negative and positively selected for CCR7. The method was immunoSEQ multiplex PCR; TCRdb's version includes in-frame clones alone and lacks a portion of them. The data show approximately 810,000 clones, with 90% to 95% seen just once and around 24% held by the top ten. Material for sequencing was naive CD8+ T cells sorted from blood. These receptors were collected from a man aged 25 to 40 in good health.

CDR3 sequence reads: CAIRTGNTIYF. CDR3 nucleotides: TGTGCCATCAGAACTGGAAACACCATATATTTT. The rearrangement joins TRBV10-3 to TRBJ1-3, with D unclear. V was trimmed by 6 bases and J by 2 bases, leaving 2 bases between them. Germline V CDR1 and CDR2: ENHRY, SYGVKD. The CDR3 totals 11 residues.

The chain recombines TRBV28 with TRBJ2-1, with a tentative D call TRBD1 (6 bases). The CDR3 sequence is 19 residues long. Germline V CDR1 and CDR2: MDHEN, SYDVKM. V dropped 4 bases and J dropped 0 bases, with 22 bases sitting between them. The CDR3 bases are TGTGCCAGCAGTTCACCCGAATGGGGGCCCGATAGCTCCTACAATGAGCAGTTCTTC. Encoded protein: CASSSPEWGPDSSYNEQFF.

Remarks on this clone: A much larger clone differs by one base, so this may be a read error. Other DNA variants within this sample encode the same CDR3. The chain links TRBV10-1 to TRBJ2-7, with D unclear. Germline values: CDR1 WNHNN, CDR2 SYGVQD (reference sequence). V was trimmed by 0 bases and J by 0 bases, leaving 0 bases between them. This CDR3 is built from 12 residues. CDR3 nucleotides: TGCGCCAGCAGTGAGTCCTCCTACGAGCAGTACTTC. Translated: CASSESSYEQYF.

Here the CDR3 reads CASSIGPSGDYEQYF. CDR3 sequence (DNA): TGTGCCAGTAGTATCGGGCCTAGCGGGGATTACGAGCAGTACTTC. V and J are TRBV19 and TRBJ2-7; TRBD2 matches 9 bases. The J segment lost 4 bases and the V segment lost 3 bases, leaving 7 bases of the junction unmatched. The CDR3 covers 15 residues. The germline gives CDR1 LNHDA, CDR2 SQIVND (reference sequence).

The rearrangement uses TRBV25-1 and TRBJ2-7; the match to TRBD1 covers 7 bases. Germline CDR1 MGHDK, CDR2 SYGVNS. The CDR3 loop spans 13 amino acids. The junction had 5 bases not matched to a gene; V was cut back by 8 bases and J by 1 base. The CDR3 DNA reads TGTGCCAGCTGTTCAGGGGGTTCCTACGAGCAGTACTTC. It translates to CASCSGGSYEQYF.

The rearrangement joins TRBV15 to TRBJ2-2, with D tentatively TRBD1 (5 bases). V lost 5 bases, J lost 4 bases, and 14 bases lay in between. The length of the CDR3 is 15 residues. Germline CDR1 LNHNV, CDR2 YYDKDF (reference sequence). The CDR3, as DNA: TGTGCCACCAGCCTCGGGCAGGGTGGCACCGGGGAGCTGTTTTTT. The encoded protein is CATSLGQGGTGELFF.

V gene TRBV19 combines with J gene TRBJ1-1; 9 bases agree with TRBD1. The CDR3 totals 15 residues. The V and J ends lost 0 bases and 6 bases, in that order; junction bases with no gene match: 5. Germline V gene data show CDR1 as LNHDA and CDR2 as SQIVND (reference sequence). The CDR3 nucleotides are TGTGCCAGTAGTATAGACGGGACAGGGCTGCCTGAAGCTTTCTTT. Translation gives CASSIDGTGLPEAFF.

The gene calls are TRBV29-1 and TRBJ2-7; D is undetermined. With 6 bases removed from V and 5 bases from J, the gap between germline ends came to 11 bases. Germline V gene lookup returns CDR1 SQVTM and CDR2 ANQGSEA. The CDR3 contains 11 residues. CDR3 coding DNA: TGCAGCGTCTCGAGATCCCACGAGCAGTACTTC. The encoded protein is CSVSRSHEQYF.

In this sample, this clone turned up once. The chain couples TRBV27 to TRBJ1-2; D uncertain. The germline gives CDR1 MNHEY, CDR2 SMNVEV (reference sequence). Trimming left V 3 bases short and J 0 bases short, with 5 bases between. This CDR3 region has 13 residues. DNA for the CDR3: TGTGCCAGCAGTTTGACTGCTAACTATGGCTACACCTTC. Translated: CASSLTANYGYTF.

This chain uses TRBV10-3 with TRBJ2-7, with D perhaps matching TRBD2 (6 bases). CDR3 size: 15 residues. CDR1 is ENHRY and CDR2 is SYGVKD in the germline V gene. The V end lost 0 bases, the J end lost 7 bases, and 16 bases lay between the germline ends. CDR3 DNA: TGTGCCATCAGTGAGTCGGAGGGCACCTTTTGGGAGCAGTACTTC. This sequence encodes CAISESEGTFWEQYF.

This chain connects TRBV10-1 to TRBJ2-7; D might be TRBD1 or TRBD2, each matching 5 bases. The CDR3 length is 13 residues. CDR1 and CDR2 (germline): WNHNN, SYGVQD (reference sequence). V was clipped by 10 bases and J by 4 bases, with 17 bases between them. In nucleotides, the CDR3 is TGCGCCACCAGAGGGTCAGAGGGGTACGAGCAGTACTTC. This sequence encodes CATRGSEGYEQYF.

This clone was seen a few times. The chain is built from TRBV19 and TRBJ2-1; 9 nucleotides agree with TRBD2. Per the germline V gene, CDR1 is LNHDA and CDR2 is SQIVND (reference sequence). J gave up 8 bases and V 3 bases, and 5 bases lay outside the gene matches. The CDR3 sequence is 14 residues long. CDR3: CASSIGGGRDEQFF. The CDR3 DNA sequence: TGTGCCAGTAGTATCGGGGGCGGGAGGGATGAGCAGTTCTTC.

The V and J genes are TRBV10-3 and TRBJ2-5; 7 bases line up with TRBD1. Germline V gene sequence: CDR1 ENHRY, CDR2 SYGVKD. This CDR3 contains 15 residues. V shed 4 bases, J shed 5 bases, and the junction held 10 bases outside the gene matches. CDR3 sequence (DNA): TGTGCCATCAGTGCCAAACAGGGGACCCGGGAGACCCAGTACTTC. Its translation: CAISAKQGTRETQYF.

The chain carries TRBV2 and TRBJ2-2, with 9 nucleotides matching TRBD1. Germline lookup yields CDR1 SNHLY and CDR2 FYNNEI. V dropped 6 bases and J dropped 2; count of bases not matched to a gene: 4. The CDR3 is 15 residues long. As DNA, the CDR3 is TGTGCCAGCAGAACAGGGGGCTTAAACACCGGGGAGCTGTTTTTT. Its translation is CASRTGGLNTGELFF.

The rearrangement uses TRBV5-1 and TRBJ2-1, with D possibly TRBD2 on 6 matching bases. The V and J ends lost 7 bases and 0 bases respectively, with 20 bases between them. From germline, CDR1 is SGHRS and CDR2 YFSETQ. This CDR3 has 17 residues. CDR3: CASRRHGAGSSYNEQFF. CDR3 nucleotide sequence: TGCGCCAGCCGCCGACATGGGGCCGGGAGCTCCTACAATGAGCAGTTCTTC.

The V and J genes are TRBV27 and TRBJ1-2, with 8 nucleotides matching TRBD1. V was pared by 2 bases and J by 6 bases, with 2 bases of the junction left unmatched. Germline-derived CDR1 and CDR2 are MNHEY and SMNVEV (reference sequence). The CDR3 length is 13 residues. CDR3 nucleotide sequence: TGTGCCAGCAGTTTAACAGGGGGGAATGGCTACACCTTC. As protein: CASSLTGGNGYTF.

V gene TRBV9 combines with J gene TRBJ2-6; TRBD1 is a possible D gene (5 bases). CDR1 is SGDLS and CDR2 is YYNGEE in the germline V gene. The germline V and J ends were trimmed by 3 bases and 3 bases, with 7 bases remaining between them. The CDR3 loop spans 14 amino acids. The CDR3 protein is CASSEGVGANVLTF. The CDR3 DNA reads TGTGCCAGCAGCGAAGGGGTTGGGGCCAACGTCCTGACTTTC. The complete variable domain, with remaining parts taken from reference TRBV9 and TRBJ2-6, reads DSGVTQTPKHLITATGQRVTLRCSPRSGDLSVYWYQQSLDQGLQFLIQYYNGEERAKGNILERFSAQQFPDLHSELNLSSLELGDSALYFCASSEGVGANVLTFGAGSRLTVL.

V is TRBV7-9 and J is TRBJ2-1; D possibly uses TRBD1 or TRBD2 (5 bases each). CDR3 length: 15 amino acids. V gave up 5 bases and J gave up 4 bases, with 15 bases separating them. The germline V gene encodes CDR1 SEHNR and CDR2 FQNEAQ (reference sequence). CDR3 nucleotide sequence: TGTGCCAGCAGCCCCTACGGGACGGATTACAATGAGCAGTTCTTC. It codes for CASSPYGTDYNEQFF. Drawing the rest from reference TRBV7-9 and TRBJ2-1, the complete variable domain is DTGVSQNPRHKITKRGQNVTFRCDPISEHNRLYWYRQTLGQGPEFLTYFQNEAQLEKSRLLSDRFSAERPKGSFSTLEIQRTEQGDSAMYLCASSPYGTDYNEQFFGPGTRLTVL.

The V call is TRBV27, the J call TRBJ2-5, with no clear D. V dropped 6 bases and J dropped 2 bases, with 10 bases sitting between them. CDR3 length: 13 residues. Per the germline V gene, CDR1 is MNHEY and CDR2 is SMNVEV (reference sequence). The CDR3 coding sequence is TGTGCCAGCAGCCCAGCCCTTCAAGAGACCCAGTACTTC. Its translation: CASSPALQETQYF.

J is TRBJ2-1 and V is TRBV6-5; 8 bases align to TRBD1. The germline gives CDR1 MNHEY, CDR2 SVGAGI. This CDR3 comprises 15 residues. The V segment lost 7 bases and the J segment 4 bases; nucleotides outside the gene matches: 9. This CDR3 reads CASNPGTGFYNEQFF. The CDR3 DNA is TGTGCCAGCAACCCCGGGACAGGTTTTTACAATGAGCAGTTCTTC.

V usage is TRBV11-2 and J usage is TRBJ1-1; 8 positions match TRBD1. CDR1 and CDR2 (germline): SGHAT, FQNNGV. There are 15 residues in the CDR3. The junction had 10 bases not matched to a gene; V was cut back by 6 bases and J by 4 bases. The CDR3 nucleotides read TGTGCCAGCAGGCGGACCAGGGGGCTCGGCACTGAAGCTTTCTTT. As protein: CASRRTRGLGTEAFF.

In this sample, this clone turned up a few times. The rearrangement links TRBV28 to TRBJ2-7; D is possibly TRBD1 (6 bases). Germline-derived CDR1 and CDR2 are MDHEN and SYDVKM. The CDR3 totals 15 residues. The ends were cut back, 7 bases at V and 0 bases at J, with 16 bases in the middle. In DNA form, the CDR3 reads TGTGCCAGCACCTTAGCTAAAGGGGGCTCCTACGAGCAGTACTTC. Translating gives CASTLAKGGSYEQYF.

CDR3 in amino acids: CASSLVPGEKLFF. For the CDR3, the DNA is TGTGCCAGCAGCTTGGTACCTGGAGAAAAACTGTTTTTT. The genes are TRBV5-4 and TRBJ1-4; no clear D gene. CDR3 size: 13 residues. V was clipped by 0 bases and J by 8 bases, with 8 bases between them. The germline gives CDR1 SGHNT, CDR2 YYREEE (reference sequence).

This rearrangement joins TRBV28 to TRBJ2-1; possibly TRBD1 for D (5 bases). V was pared by 6 bases and J by 5 bases, with 14 bases between. Germline V gene sequence: CDR1 MDHEN, CDR2 SYDVKM. CDR3 length equals 14 residues. The CDR3 nucleotides are TGTGCCAGCAGCAAGACAGCCCTAAACAATGAGCAGTTCTTC. Its translation is CASSKTALNNEQFF.

This sequence joins TRBV6-6 and TRBJ2-1; D is undetermined. V was clipped by 0 bases and J by 9 bases, with 3 bases between them. Germline V gives CDR1 MNHNY, CDR2 SVGAGI (reference sequence). The CDR3 covers 11 residues. The CDR3 spells CASSYSAEQFF. The CDR3 DNA sequence: TGTGCCAGCAGTTACTCTGCTGAGCAGTTCTTC.

A word on this clone: The sample carries other DNA sequences with the same CDR3. The chain joins TRBV28 to TRBJ2-3; D gene uncertain. The CDR3 length is 13 residues. Germline values: CDR1 MDHEN, CDR2 SYDVKM. Trimming pared 5 bases from V and 0 bases from J, leaving 6 bases between. CDR3 in DNA: TGTGCCAGCAGTCCAGACAGCACAGATACGCAGTATTTT. Encoded protein: CASSPDSTDTQYF.

The table lists this clone with a count of one. The chain couples TRBV28 to TRBJ1-4, with TRBD1 matching 9 bases. Germline V CDR1 and CDR2: MDHEN, SYDVKM. V shed 7 bases and J 0 bases; nucleotides not matched to a gene: 9. The CDR3 is 17 amino acids. The CDR3 DNA is TGTGCCAGCACCCGGACAGGGGAGAGCCCAACTAATGAAAAACTGTTTTTT. Amino acid sequence: CASTRTGESPTNEKLFF. Full variable domain (remainder filled in from reference TRBV28 and TRBJ1-4): DVKVTQSSRYLVKRTGEKVFLECVQDMDHENMFWYRQDPGLGLRLIYFSYDVKMKEKGDIPEGYSVSREKKERFSLILESASTNQTSMYLCASTRTGESPTNEKLFFGSGTQLSVL.

The CDR3 DNA sequence: TGTGCCAGCATCCCCGCCCCCGGGTTGAACACTGAAGCTTTCTTT. Its translation: CASIPAPGLNTEAFF. V and J are TRBV27 and TRBJ1-1; D is uncertain. The CDR3 totals 15 residues. The V end lost 7 bases, the J end lost 0 bases, and 15 bases lay between the germline ends. Germline assignment: CDR1 MNHEY and CDR2 SMNVEV (reference sequence).

The chain is built from TRBV10-1 and TRBJ2-4; the D is unclear. Trimming left V 2 bases short and J 7 bases short, with 9 bases between. The CDR3 spans 13 residues. The germline V gene has CDR1 WNHNN and CDR2 SYGVQD (reference sequence). The DNA for the CDR3 is TGCGCCAGCAGTGAGACCGATGACAACATTCAGTACTTC. It encodes CASSETDDNIQYF.

The chain recombines TRBV12-5 with TRBJ2-5; 10 positions agree with TRBD1. The V segment lost 1 base and the J segment 3 bases; nucleotides outside the gene matches: 2. The germline gives CDR1 LGHNT, CDR2 FRNRAP. The CDR3 sequence is 15 residues long. The CDR3 nucleotides read TGTGCTAGTGGTTTGGGGGACAGGGGAGAAGAGACCCAGTACTTC. The encoded protein is CASGLGDRGEETQYF.